This T cell receptor (beta chain) originates from a study of CD8 T cells in ankylosing spondylitis. Study-wide points: There was reportedly significant enrichment of clones that were disease-linked in matched ankylosing spondylitis synovial fluid. In synovial fluid and blood from reactive arthritis, some motif variants were previously reported.

This clonotype was recorded at least ten times. The target antigen is unknown. TCRdb used MiXCR to reprocess the 5' RACE reads, holding one entry per CDR3 protein. Of over 75,000 distinct CDR3 sequences in the sample, 7.5% to 9% were seen once. Unmatched junction bases numbered 8, after V lost 6 bases and J lost 0 bases. This CDR3 comprises 16 residues. The chain uses TRBV12-3 or TRBV12-4 and TRBJ1-3; 7 nucleotides match TRBD1. The receptor was derived from a male donor with ankylosing spondylitis or in good health (not recorded which). The specimen was blood, either unsorted or a sorted T cell fraction (not recorded which). CDR3 sequence (DNA): TGTGCCAGCAGCACAACGACAGGGATCTCTGGAAACACCATATATTTT. Translated: CASSTTTGISGNTIYF.